The TCR beta chain under discussion was sequenced for a study of post-analysis software for immune sequencing data. Regarding the study as a whole: Controls showed significantly higher normalized Chao1 diversity than did multiple sclerosis patients. F-measure co-clustering was strong for batch-matched samples.

A remark on this clonotype: Its antigen is as yet unknown.

cDNA libraries of TCR beta carried unique molecular identifiers. Between about 1 and 11 million T cells gave rise to some 470,000 cDNA molecules. Using its own MiXCR run on the PCR reads, TCRdb lists one record per CDR3 protein. The table records fewer than 900,000 distinct CDR3 sequences, more than 45% of them present only once. The sequence was obtained from a girl between 5 and 17 years old with multiple sclerosis. Sequencing was done on a sample of blood.

CDR3 bases: TGCAGTGCTAGAGAGCGGGACAGGGGATACGAGCAGTACTTC. It specifies CSARERDRGYEQYF. The rearrangement links TRBV20-1 to TRBJ2-7, with 10 bases identical to TRBD1. There are 14 residues in the CDR3. Trimming took 0 bases from V and 4 from J; bases not matched to a gene: 3. Germline loops: CDR1 DFQATT, CDR2 SNEGSKA (reference sequence).